This T cell receptor (beta chain) is drawn from a study of T cells in narcolepsy. In the study overall: Donors had narcolepsy type 1 or type 2, or were healthy controls. Study-wide results and caveats: Healthy controls reportedly lacked the autoreactive clonotypes serially found in patients' blood. HCRT-specific and TRIB2-specific autoreactive clonotypes appeared among same-patient CSF and blood CD4+ clonotypes.

This CDR3 is built from 16 residues. The J segment lost 5 bases and the V segment lost 4 bases, leaving 13 bases of the junction unmatched. CDR1 is SGHNT and CDR2 is YENEEA in the germline V gene. Sequencing used immunoSEQ multiplex PCR; TCRdb keeps in-frame clones, though not all of them. The sample includes about 27,000 clones, around three quarters seen only once; the top ten take almost 3.5%. With respect to this clone: Its antigen is not known.

V and J are TRBV11-3 and TRBJ2-5, with 7 bases identical to TRBD2. This receptor was obtained from a human donor with narcolepsy. Sequencing input: CD45RA- memory CD4+ T cells from PBMCs. The CDR3 is CASSSSRGGRPETQYF. CDR3 sequence (DNA): TGTGCCAGCAGCTCCTCTAGGGGCGGGAGACCTGAGACCCAGTACTTC.